The T cell receptor (beta chain) described here comes from a study of cytomegalovirus exposure and HLA in healthy donors. In the study overall: Unique TCRs numbering some 80 million, obtained from HLA-typed donors, made up an early data release. Study conclusions and caveats: Certain sequence variants were highly shared and formed a cluster, and this cluster was likely a sequencing artifact. Later analysis indicated greater clonal expansion among HLA-associated TCR beta chains than among equally common other chains. Most CMV-associated TCR beta chains were later found to appear HLA-restricted.

The PCR contained 60 Vbeta and 13 Jbeta primers. Measured with immunoSEQ multiplex PCR; TCRdb has only the in-frame clones, and not every one. The sample records 150,000 to 200,000 clones, roughly 86% being singletons. Trimming took 6 bases from V and 6 from J; bases not matched to a gene: 9. The germline V gene has CDR1 SGHTA and CDR2 FQGTGA. This CDR3 has 16 residues. In the case of this clone: Antigen unknown.

The rearrangement uses TRBV7-3 and TRBJ2-7, with 15 bases that match TRBD2. Sequencing input: PBMCs. This TCR was recovered from a woman in her late teens or twenties in good health and CMV-seronegative. The CDR3 DNA sequence: TGTGCCAGCAGTTCGACGGGACTAGCGGGAGGCGGCGAGCAGTACTTC. Amino acid sequence: CASSSTGLAGGGEQYF.